The 9 T cell receptor delta chains below all came from one sample that was sequenced in a study of γδ T cells in repeated Plasmodium falciparum infection. TCRdb reprocessed the multiplex PCR reads through CATT. The table lists 50,000 to 65,000 delta-chain clones, 1.7% of them singletons. Flow sorting of PBMC yielded separate Vgamma9/Vdelta2+ and Vdelta2-negative gammadelta T cell populations for bulk repertoire analysis. What was sequenced was gamma-delta T cells from blood. The receptors here all came from a pool of human donors (malaria-infected and uninfected, not separated).

This clone was detected a few times. This likely stems from a read error, as it lies one base from a far larger clone. Other DNA sequences in this specimen translate into the identical CDR3. The J gene is uncalled and the V gene is TRDV2; no DNA check was done on the table's D call, TRDD3. The germline V gene encodes CDR1 GEAIGNYY and CDR2 EKD. The CDR3 totals 19 residues. CDR3 DNA sequence: TGTGCCTGTGACGTACTGGGGGATACGAGCTCCTGGGACACCCGACAGATGTTCTTC. Translation: CACDVLGDTSSWDTRQMFF.

Details on this clone: TCRdb's entry gives the protein of a much larger clone, which mismatches this DNA's translation at residue 19, likely from a read error; the protein reported here is translated from the DNA. There is no J gene call, but TRDV1 is given as the V gene; the table's D call, TRDD3, has no DNA check behind it. The CDR3 runs 22 residues. CDR1 TSWWSYY and CDR2 QGS come from the germline V gene. For the CDR3, the DNA is TGTGCTCTTGGGCCTGGTCCACTCCTCCCTCCGTACTGGGGGACCCAGTCCGATAACCTCATCTTT. This gives the protein CALGPGPLLPPYWGTQSDNLIF.

This clone has ten or more counts. The protein that TCRdb holds for this DNA derives from a much larger clone and differs from the translated DNA at residue 10, which likely indicates a read error; the protein shown here is translated from the DNA. This chain connects TRDV1 to TRDJ1; 10 bases line up with TRDD3. CDR3 size: 20 residues. The V and J ends lost 5 bases and 4 bases, in that order; junction bases with no gene match: 22. Germline lookup yields CDR1 TSWWSYY and CDR2 QGS. The CDR3 loop reads CALGSPTFDPLGDILDKLIF. The CDR3 bases are TGTGCTCTTGGGTCCCCAACCTTCGACCCTCTGGGGGATATCCTCGATAAACTCATCTTT.

Notes on this clone: TCRdb's entry gives the protein of a much larger clone, which mismatches this DNA's translation at residue 7, likely from a read error; the protein reported here is translated from the DNA. V usage is TRAV38-2/DV8 and J usage is TRDJ1, with a possible D match to TRDD3 (5 bases). The J gene, left out of TCRdb, was set here by checking the DNA against germline. Between the trimmed V and J ends, which lost 5 bases and 6 bases, there was a span of 14 bases. The germline gives CDR1 TSESDYY, CDR2 QEAYKQQN. This CDR3 comprises 13 residues. The CDR3 region is CAYSRGLGYKLIF. Here the CDR3 DNA reads TGTGCTTATAGTCGGGGCCTGGGATATAAACTCATCTTT.

As for this clone: This likely came from a read error, as a far larger clone is one base away. This CDR3 is also generated by other DNA sequences in the sample. This chain links TRDV1 with TRDJ1; 10 bases match TRDD3. This CDR3 has 21 residues. The germline CDR1 and CDR2 sequences are TSWWSYY and QGS. The junction had 25 bases not matched to a gene; V was cut back by 4 bases and J by 5 bases. For the CDR3, the DNA is TGTGCTCTTGGGGTCTCCTTCTTCTTCCTACAAGGGGGATACGCGAATGATAAACTCATCTTT. Its protein product is CALGVSFFFLQGGYANDKLIF.

This clone was picked up a small number of times. This DNA translates differently at residue 6 from the TCRdb protein, which is that of a much larger clone; a read error is likely, and the protein shown is the DNA's own translation. The chain couples TRDV1 to TRDJ1; 7 bases are a match to TRDD3. As TCRdb names no J gene, one was assigned here on the basis of a DNA match to germline. Germline lookup yields CDR1 TSWWSYY and CDR2 QGS. Trimming at V came to 2 bases and at J to 3 bases, leaving 3 bases not matched to a gene. The CDR3 spans 14 residues. CDR3 in DNA: TGTGCTCTTGGGGAAGGGGATAGGTCCGATAAACTCATCTTT. It codes for CALGEGDRSDKLIF.

This clone was counted many times. The V gene is TRDV1, the J gene TRDJ1, with 9 nucleotides matching TRDD3. This CDR3 region has 18 residues. The V gene's germline CDR1 is TSWWSYY and CDR2 QGS. The CDR3 DNA reads as TGTGCCCTAACGTCGAGATTCCAACCCGGGGATACGGTCGATAAACTCATCTTT. Amino acids: CALTSRFQPGDTVDKLIF.

This clone was detected only a few times. This likely reflects a read error, since a far larger clone is one base away. The chain recombines TRDV1 with TRDJ1; D may be TRDD3 (5 bases). Since TCRdb gives no J gene, matching the DNA to germline was used here to assign it. CDR1 and CDR2 (germline): TSWWSYY, QGS. CDR3 size: 20 residues. The DNA for the CDR3 is TGTGCCCTTGGGGAGGTCGGGAGACGGACCCCGGGAAGGTACACCGATAAACTCATCTTT. Translation: CALGEVGRRTPGRYTDKLIF.

To note about this clone: A single base is all that separates this from a far larger clone, so a read error is likely. This CDR3 is also generated by other DNA sequences in the sample. This chain connects TRDV2 to TRDJ1; 8 bases align to TRDD3. The J gene, left out of TCRdb, was set here by checking the DNA against germline. CDR1 and CDR2 from the germline V gene are GEAIGNYY and EKD. The CDR3 covers 16 residues. Trimming cost V 3 bases and J 1 base; bases outside gene matches: 9. DNA of the CDR3: TGTGCCTGTGACTACAATTGGGGGATTGCCACCGATAAACTCATCTTT. Translating gives CACDYNWGIATDKLIF.